These 10 T cell receptor beta chains came from one sample sequenced in a study of PD-1 blockade in classical Hodgkin lymphoma. The time point denotes: cycle 4 day 1 (C4D1), after about 6 weeks of nivolumab. Relapses following autologous stem cell transplantation were seen in all patients, with brentuximab vedotin exposure varying. TCRdb keeps only in-frame clones here, not all; method: immunoSEQ multiplex PCR. The repertoire holds around 93,000 clones, 78% seen once, with less than 10% in the top ten. The source was peripheral blood mononuclear cells (PBMCs), collected before the fourth cycle of nivolumab. The receptors stem from a human donor with classical Hodgkin lymphoma.

The chain is built from TRBV19 and TRBJ2-3; the D is unclear. The germline V gene has CDR1 LNHDA and CDR2 SQIVND (reference sequence). The CDR3 has 13 amino acids. Trimming removed 6 bases from V and 12 bases from J, with 19 bases in between. CDR3 nucleotides: TGTGCCAGTAGCCCCCTGGACGGCGCTCCACAGTATTTT. Protein product: CASSPLDGAPQYF. Complete variable domain (other parts from reference TRBV19 and TRBJ2-3): DGGITQSPKYLFRKEGQNVTLSCEQNLNHDAMYWYRQDPGQGLRLIYYSQIVNDFQKGDIAEGYSVSREKKESFPLTVTSAQKNPTAFYLCASSPLDGAPQYFGPGTRLTVL.

This clone showed up just a few times. The chain has TRBV6-5 and TRBJ1-1, with D unclear. Trimming cost V 0 bases and J 5 bases, with 7 bases left between them. This CDR3 is built from 13 residues. CDR1 MNHEY and CDR2 SVGAGI come from the germline V gene. CDR3 amino acids: CASSYSFWTEAFF. CDR3 in DNA: TGTGCCAGCAGTTACTCATTCTGGACTGAAGCTTTCTTT.

This clone has a handful of counts. The chain links TRBV28 to TRBJ1-6; D gene ambiguous. There are 13 residues in the CDR3. V lost 3 bases, J lost 9 bases, and 9 bases lay in between. Germline V gene lookup returns CDR1 MDHEN and CDR2 SYDVKM. This chain's CDR3 is CASSFPHGSPLHF. The CDR3 nucleotides are TGTGCCAGCAGTTTTCCCCACGGTTCACCCCTCCACTTT. The variable domain in full, completed from reference TRBV28 and TRBJ1-6, reads DVKVTQSSRYLVKRTGEKVFLECVQDMDHENMFWYRQDPGLGLRLIYFSYDVKMKEKGDIPEGYSVSREKKERFSLILESASTNQTSMYLCASSFPHGSPLHFGNGTRLTVT.

V usage is TRBV4-1 and J usage is TRBJ1-1, with D possibly matching TRBD1 (5 bases). The CDR3 has 14 amino acids. Trimming pared 2 bases from V and 8 bases from J, leaving 15 bases between. CDR1 and CDR2 from the germline V gene are MGHRA and YSYEKL. The CDR3 here is CASSQSGGVREAFF. CDR3 nucleotide sequence: TGCGCCAGCAGCCAAAGCGGGGGGGTCAGGGAAGCTTTCTTT.

The chain combines TRBV19 with TRBJ2-1; TRBD2 matches 9 bases. CDR3 length equals 16 residues. V gave up 3 bases and J gave up 4 bases; unmatched junction bases: 7. Per germline, CDR1 LNHDA and CDR2 SQIVND (reference sequence). The CDR3 sequence is CASSMLSGGVYNEQFF. The CDR3 region has the DNA TGTGCCAGTAGTATGCTTAGCGGGGGAGTTTACAATGAGCAGTTCTTC.

This chain uses TRBV2 with TRBJ2-3; a weak D match, TRBD2 (5 bases). Trimming cost V 1 base and J 8 bases, with 16 bases left between them. This CDR3 has 15 amino acids. Germline V gene data show CDR1 as SNHLY and CDR2 as FYNNEI. CDR3 coding DNA: TGTGCCAGCAGTGAAGTTAGTCCACATGAGGGTACGCAGTATTTT. Its translation is CASSEVSPHEGTQYF.

This chain joins TRBV7-2 and TRBJ1-4; the D gene is possibly TRBD1 (6 bases). Per the germline V gene, CDR1 is SGHTA and CDR2 is FQGNSA. The V end was cut by 4 bases, the J end by 8 bases, with 14 bases between. The CDR3 has 14 amino acids. The CDR3 nucleotides read TGTGCCAGCAGCTCCACAGGGCTTGGGGAAAAACTGTTTTTT. Translation: CASSSTGLGEKLFF. Drawing the rest from reference TRBV7-2 and TRBJ1-4, the complete variable domain is GAGVSQSPSNKVTEKGKDVELRCDPISGHTALYWYRQSLGQGLEFLIYFQGNSAPDKSGLPSDRFSAERTGGSVSTLTIQRTQQEDSAVYLCASSSTGLGEKLFFGSGTQLSVL.

This chain's CDR3 is CASSSQATTDTQYF. CDR3 in DNA: TGTGCCAGTAGTAGTCAGGCTACCACAGATACGCAGTATTTT. The chain links TRBV19 to TRBJ2-3; no firm D call. V was cut by 4 bases and J by 2 bases, with 10 bases left in between. This CDR3 contains 14 residues. Germline CDR1 LNHDA, CDR2 SQIVND (reference sequence).

The V call is TRBV27, the J call TRBJ1-6; D is ambiguous. The CDR3 has 14 amino acids. Deletions cut 5 bases from V and 7 bases from J, with 12 bases between. Germline loops: CDR1 MNHEY, CDR2 SMNVEV (reference sequence). The CDR3 region is CASSAPGLNSPLHF. DNA of the CDR3: TGTGCCAGCAGTGCCCCGGGTCTCAATTCACCCCTCCACTTT.

The V gene is TRBV5-5, the J gene TRBJ2-1, with TRBD1 as a possible D gene (6 bases). Per germline, CDR1 SGHKS and CDR2 YYEKEE (reference sequence). V shed 0 bases and J shed 4 bases, with 11 bases lying between them. The CDR3 loop spans 15 amino acids. As DNA, the CDR3 is TGTGCCAGCAGCTTGGATGGACAGCCGTACAATGAGCAGTTCTTC. It translates to CASSLDGQPYNEQFF.